The source of this T cell receptor (beta chain) is a study of molecular identifiers for immune sequencing clone quantification. General observations from the study: Clones that exceeded 20 RNA copies held over 98% of effector molecules, yet under 1% in naive cells.

The naive CD8 libraries originated from between roughly 19,000 and 1,100,000 sorted cells and drew on 10%, 30% or 50% RNA. This clonotype showed up just a few times. Its antigen is currently unknown. TCRdb re-analysed the PCR reads in MiXCR, keeping a single row per CDR3 protein. This repertoire shows about half a million distinct CDR3 sequences, about a fifth found once; its top ten account for around 0.84%. The sequenced sample consisted of naive CD8+ T cells from blood, with Jurkat cell RNA spiked in. Subset specified: FACS-sorted CD8+CD4-CCR7+CD45RA+ naive T cells. The TCR was taken from a human donor in good health. Some libraries in this study had Jurkat cell RNA spiked in.

The CDR3 DNA is TGTGCCAGCAGCTGGGGTGGTGTCTACGAGCAGTACTTC. Its translation: CASSWGGVYEQYF. The rearrangement links TRBV5-6 to TRBJ2-7; D is unresolved. Germline assignment: CDR1 SGHDT and CDR2 YYEEEE. Trimming stripped 3 bases from V and 3 bases from J, with 10 bases between. This CDR3 region has 13 residues.